This TCR beta chain comes out of a study of long-term antiretroviral therapy in people with HIV. Researchers ran immunoSEQ v3.0 at survey level. Clones were sequenced by immunoSEQ multiplex PCR, and TCRdb holds only the in-frame ones, with some missing. The data show around 12,000 clones, with about 88% seen just once and under 25% held by the top ten. Germline V gene sequence: CDR1 LGHNA, CDR2 YSLEER. This CDR3 has 17 amino acids. The junction had 12 bases not matched to a gene; V was cut back by 3 bases and J by 6 bases. The starting material was unsorted PBMCs, obtained 2.1 years after starting antiretroviral therapy. The sequence was obtained from a woman aged 40 to 55 with HIV. V and J are TRBV4-3 and TRBJ1-5; TRBD1 agrees at 9 bases. The CDR3 coding sequence is TGCGCCAGCAGCCAGGAACGGCCGGGACAGGGACGTCAGCCCCAGCATTTT. Its translation: CASSQERPGQGRQPQHF.